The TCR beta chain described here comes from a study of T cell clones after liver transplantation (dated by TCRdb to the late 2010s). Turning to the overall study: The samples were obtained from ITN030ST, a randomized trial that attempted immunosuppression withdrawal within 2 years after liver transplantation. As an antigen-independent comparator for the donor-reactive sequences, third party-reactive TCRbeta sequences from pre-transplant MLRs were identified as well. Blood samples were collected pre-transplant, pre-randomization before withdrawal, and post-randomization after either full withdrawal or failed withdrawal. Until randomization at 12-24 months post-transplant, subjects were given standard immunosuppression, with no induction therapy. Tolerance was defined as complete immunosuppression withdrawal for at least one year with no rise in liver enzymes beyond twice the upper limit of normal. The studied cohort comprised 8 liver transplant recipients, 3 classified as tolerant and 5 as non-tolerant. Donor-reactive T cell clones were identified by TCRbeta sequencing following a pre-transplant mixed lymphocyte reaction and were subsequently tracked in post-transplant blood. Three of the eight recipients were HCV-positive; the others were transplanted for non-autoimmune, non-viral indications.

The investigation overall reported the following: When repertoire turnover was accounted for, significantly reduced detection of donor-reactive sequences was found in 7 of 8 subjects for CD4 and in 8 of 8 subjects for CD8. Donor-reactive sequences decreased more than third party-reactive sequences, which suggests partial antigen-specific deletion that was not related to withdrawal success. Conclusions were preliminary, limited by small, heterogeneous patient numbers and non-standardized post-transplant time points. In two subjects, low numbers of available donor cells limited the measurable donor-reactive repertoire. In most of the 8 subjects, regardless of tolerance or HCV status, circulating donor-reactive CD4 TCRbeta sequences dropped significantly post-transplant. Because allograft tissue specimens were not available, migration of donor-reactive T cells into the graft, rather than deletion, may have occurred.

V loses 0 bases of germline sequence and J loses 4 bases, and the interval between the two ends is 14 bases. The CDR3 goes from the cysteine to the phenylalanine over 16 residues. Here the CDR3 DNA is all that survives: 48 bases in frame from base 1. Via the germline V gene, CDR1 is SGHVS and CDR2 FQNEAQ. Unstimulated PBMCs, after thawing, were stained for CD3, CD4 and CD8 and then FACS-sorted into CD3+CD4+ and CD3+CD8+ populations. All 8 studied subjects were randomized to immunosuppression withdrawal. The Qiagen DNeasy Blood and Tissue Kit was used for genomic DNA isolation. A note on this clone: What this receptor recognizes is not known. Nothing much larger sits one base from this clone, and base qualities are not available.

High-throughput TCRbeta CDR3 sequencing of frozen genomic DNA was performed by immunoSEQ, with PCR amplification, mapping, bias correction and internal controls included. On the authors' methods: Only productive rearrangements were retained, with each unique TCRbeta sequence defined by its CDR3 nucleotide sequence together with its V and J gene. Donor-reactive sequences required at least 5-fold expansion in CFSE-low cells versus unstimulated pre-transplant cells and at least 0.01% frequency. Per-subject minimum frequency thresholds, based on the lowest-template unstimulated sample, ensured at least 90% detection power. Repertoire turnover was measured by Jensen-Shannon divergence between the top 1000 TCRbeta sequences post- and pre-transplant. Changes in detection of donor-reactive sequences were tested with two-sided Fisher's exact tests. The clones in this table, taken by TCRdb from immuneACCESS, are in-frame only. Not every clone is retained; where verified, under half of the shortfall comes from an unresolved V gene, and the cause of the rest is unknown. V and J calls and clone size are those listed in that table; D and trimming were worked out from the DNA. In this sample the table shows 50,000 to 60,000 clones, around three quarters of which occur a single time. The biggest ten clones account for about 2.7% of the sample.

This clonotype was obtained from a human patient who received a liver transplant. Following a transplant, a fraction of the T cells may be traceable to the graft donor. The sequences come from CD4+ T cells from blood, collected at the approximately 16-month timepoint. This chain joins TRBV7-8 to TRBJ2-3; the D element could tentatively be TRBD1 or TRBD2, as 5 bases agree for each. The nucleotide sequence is TGTGCCAGCAGCTTAGCGTTCGGGGCCGGGGCAGATACGCAGTATTTT. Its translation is CASSLAFGAGADTQYF.